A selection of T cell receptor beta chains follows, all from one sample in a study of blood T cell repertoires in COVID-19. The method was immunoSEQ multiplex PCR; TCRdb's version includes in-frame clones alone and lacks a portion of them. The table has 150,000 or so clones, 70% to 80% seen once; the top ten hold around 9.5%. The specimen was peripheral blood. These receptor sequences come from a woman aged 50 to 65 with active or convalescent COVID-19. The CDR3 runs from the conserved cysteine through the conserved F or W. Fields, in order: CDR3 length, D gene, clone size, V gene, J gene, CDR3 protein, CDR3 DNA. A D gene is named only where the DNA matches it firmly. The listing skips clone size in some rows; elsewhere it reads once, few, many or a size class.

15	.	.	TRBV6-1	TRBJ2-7	CASSEAPGRSYEQYF	TGTGCCAGCAGTGAAGCTCCAGGGAGGTCCTACGAGCAGTACTTC
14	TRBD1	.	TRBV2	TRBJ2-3	CASRTSTGGNTQYF	TGTGCCAGCAGAACCTCGACAGGGGGAAATACGCAGTATTTT
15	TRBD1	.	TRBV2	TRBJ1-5	CASRKQGDSNQPQHF	TGTGCCAGCAGGAAACAGGGGGATAGCAATCAGCCCCAGCATTTT
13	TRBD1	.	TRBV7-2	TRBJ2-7	CASSSRTGDEQYF	TGTGCCAGCAGCTCCCGGACAGGGGACGAGCAGTACTTC
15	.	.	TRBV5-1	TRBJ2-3	CASSLGGAGTDTQYF	TGCGCCAGCAGCTTGGGGGGCGCGGGCACAGATACGCAGTATTTT
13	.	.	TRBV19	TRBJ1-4	CASRAQGNEKLFF	TGTGCCAGTAGAGCCCAGGGAAATGAAAAACTGTTTTTT
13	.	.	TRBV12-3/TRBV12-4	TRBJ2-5	CASSFGGEETQYF	TGTGCCAGCAGTTTTGGGGGCGAAGAGACCCAGTACTTC
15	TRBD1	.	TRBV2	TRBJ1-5	CASSGSGGGNQPQHF	TGTGCCAGCAGTGGGTCAGGGGGCGGCAATCAGCCCCAGCATTTT
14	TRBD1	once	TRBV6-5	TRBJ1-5	CASSDRVSNQPQHF	TGTGCCAGCAGCGACAGGGTTAGCAATCAGCCCCAGCATTTT
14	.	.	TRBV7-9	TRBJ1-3	CASSPAQPGNTIYF	TGTGCCAGCAGCCCGGCACAGCCCGGAAACACCATATATTTT
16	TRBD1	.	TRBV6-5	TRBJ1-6	CASSYSRDRANSPLHF	TGTGCCAGCAGTTACTCAAGGGACAGGGCTAATTCACCCCTCCACTTT
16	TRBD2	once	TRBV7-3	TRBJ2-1	CASSTKLAGGPNEQFF	TGTGCCAGCAGCACCAAACTAGCGGGGGGTCCCAATGAGCAGTTCTTC
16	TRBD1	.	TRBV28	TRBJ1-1	CASQSPGQGRNTEAFF	TGTGCCAGCCAGTCCCCGGGACAGGGTAGGAACACTGAAGCTTTCTTT
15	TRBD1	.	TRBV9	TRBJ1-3	CASSGTGESGNTIYF	TGTGCCAGCAGCGGAACAGGGGAGTCTGGAAACACCATATATTTT
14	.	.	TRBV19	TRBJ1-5	CASSPRQDGQPQHF	TGTGCCAGTAGCCCTCGACAGGACGGTCAGCCCCAGCATTTT
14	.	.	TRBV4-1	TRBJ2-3	CASSQDIDLDTQYF	TGCGCCAGCAGCCAGGACATAGATCTAGATACGCAGTATTTT
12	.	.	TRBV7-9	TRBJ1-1	CASSLPGTEAFF	TGTGCCAGCAGCCTCCCGGGCACTGAAGCTTTCTTT
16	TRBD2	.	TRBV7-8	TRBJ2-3	CASSSQAGGSTDTQYF	TGTGCCAGCAGCTCCCAAGCGGGAGGGAGCACAGATACGCAGTATTTT
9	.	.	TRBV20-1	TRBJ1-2	CSAGLTGFF	TGCAGTGCTGGCCTTACAGGGTTCTTC
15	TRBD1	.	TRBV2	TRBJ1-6	CASRSDRGDNSPLHF	TGTGCCAGCAGGTCAGACAGGGGTGACAATTCACCCCTCCACTTT